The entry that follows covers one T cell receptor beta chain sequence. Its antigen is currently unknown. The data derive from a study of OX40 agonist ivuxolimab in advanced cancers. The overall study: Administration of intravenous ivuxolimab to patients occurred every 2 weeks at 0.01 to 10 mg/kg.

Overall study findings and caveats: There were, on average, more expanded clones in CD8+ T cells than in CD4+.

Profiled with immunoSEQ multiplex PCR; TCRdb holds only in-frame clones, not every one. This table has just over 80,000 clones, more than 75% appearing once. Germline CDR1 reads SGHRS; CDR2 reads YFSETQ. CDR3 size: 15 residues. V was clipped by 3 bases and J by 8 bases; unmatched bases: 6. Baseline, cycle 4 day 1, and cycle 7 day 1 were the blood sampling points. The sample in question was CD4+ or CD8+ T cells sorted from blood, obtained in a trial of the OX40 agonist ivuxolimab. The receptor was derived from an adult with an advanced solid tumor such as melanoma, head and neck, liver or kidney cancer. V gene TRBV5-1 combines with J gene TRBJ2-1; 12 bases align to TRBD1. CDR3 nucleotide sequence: TGCGCCAGCAGCTCCTCCGGGACAGGGGGCGATGAGCAGTTCTTC. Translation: CASSSSGTGGDEQFF. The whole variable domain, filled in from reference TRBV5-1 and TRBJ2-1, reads KAGVTQTPRYLIKTRGQQVTLSCSPISGHRSVSWYQQTPGQGLQFLFEYFSETQRNKGNFPGRFSGRQFSNSRSEMNVSTLELGDSALYLCASSSSGTGGDEQFFGPGTRLTVL.